The entry below describes one T cell receptor beta chain. The antigen is undetermined. The assay was immunoSEQ multiplex PCR, and TCRdb's table has in-frame clones only and misses some. Found here are fewer than 140,000 clones, 80% to 95% of them singletons; the top ten hold 6.5% to 10%. The CDR3 sequence is 15 residues long. Germline V gene data show CDR1 as SGHTA and CDR2 as FQGNSA. V was clipped by 4 bases and J by 1 base; unmatched bases: 3. The sample belongs to a study of T cell responses to AZD1222 COVID-19 vaccine. General study points: There were vaccine-associated CD4 TCRs across spike, dominant at 160-218 and 743-854.

This sequence joins TRBV7-2 and TRBJ2-7; 11 bases agree with TRBD1. This specimen was peripheral blood, taken 28 days after the second AZD1222 dose. The receptor's source is an adult who received the AZD1222 COVID-19 vaccine. As DNA, the CDR3 is TGTGCCAGCAGCTACGGACAGGGGGCGTCCTACGAGCAGTACTTC. It is translated as CASSYGQGASYEQYF.